The rows below give T cell receptor beta chains drawn from one sample of a study of radiation and T cells in renal cell carcinoma. Profiled with immunoSEQ multiplex PCR; TCRdb holds only in-frame clones, not every one. The sample lists 20,000 or so clones, around 46% occurring once. Sequencing used tumor tissue, obtained from a patient whose treatment included radiotherapy and nephrectomy. Every receptor here comes from a woman in her 50s with renal cell carcinoma. CDR3s include the opening cysteine and the closing phenylalanine or tryptophan.

V gene: TRBV18; J gene: TRBJ1-5; CDR3 protein: CASSPMRVQAGNQPQHF
V gene: TRBV29-1; J gene: TRBJ1-2; CDR3 protein: CSVEVTGGINGYTF
V gene: TRBV7-9; J gene: TRBJ2-5; CDR3 protein: CASSLVGGGETQYF
V gene: TRBV7-2; J gene: TRBJ1-6; CDR3 protein: CASSLSGSPLHF
V gene: TRBV18; J gene: TRBJ1-2; CDR3 protein: CASSLGQRTNYGYTF
V gene: TRBV2; J gene: TRBJ1-2; CDR3 protein: CASTVADLGYTF
V gene: TRBV6-5; J gene: TRBJ2-3; CDR3 protein: CASSYSSGGAYTQYF
V gene: TRBV6-5; J gene: TRBJ1-6; CDR3 protein: CASSYGQGNSPLHF
V gene: TRBV9; J gene: TRBJ1-6; CDR3 protein: CASSPPLAMGSPLHF
V gene: TRBV9; J gene: TRBJ1-6; CDR3 protein: CASSPSAGADSPLHF
V gene: TRBV5-1; J gene: TRBJ2-2; CDR3 protein: CASSTQIAGTGELFF
V gene: TRBV2; J gene: TRBJ2-3; CDR3 protein: CASRRSPRVSTDTQYF
V gene: TRBV28; J gene: TRBJ2-7; CDR3 protein: CASSSPQTYEQYF
V gene: TRBV5-1; J gene: TRBJ2-5; CDR3 protein: CASSLGGGAPETQYF
V gene: TRBV6-5; J gene: TRBJ2-7; CDR3 protein: CASGGVLGEQYF
V gene: TRBV15; J gene: TRBJ1-2; CDR3 protein: CATSRDGDSSYGYTF
V gene: TRBV5-4; J gene: TRBJ2-7; CDR3 protein: CASSGGQGLGYEQYF
V gene: TRBV7-9; J gene: TRBJ2-5; CDR3 protein: CASSPRPGTSGRQTQYF
V gene: TRBV19; J gene: TRBJ1-2; CDR3 protein: CASRAGTGLYGYTF
V gene: TRBV10-3; J gene: TRBJ2-7; CDR3 protein: CAISAGHPSYEQYF
V gene: TRBV5-5; J gene: TRBJ1-3; CDR3 protein: CASSLMGEGNTIYF
V gene: TRBV29-1; J gene: TRBJ2-7; CDR3 protein: CSVEDQSGGSYEQYF
V gene: TRBV29-1; J gene: TRBJ1-2; CDR3 protein: CSVEGGPGEIFRYTF
V gene: TRBV5-4; J gene: TRBJ1-1; CDR3 protein: CASSLVWGKNTEAFF
V gene: TRBV4-2; J gene: TRBJ1-2; CDR3 protein: CASSQDLGSVTGYGYTF
V gene: TRBV18; J gene: TRBJ1-1; CDR3 protein: CASSPPTTNTEAFF
V gene: TRBV6-5; J gene: TRBJ2-7; CDR3 protein: CASSYLTGYEQYF
V gene: TRBV2; J gene: TRBJ1-1; CDR3 protein: CASRERDRGTEAFF
V gene: TRBV19; J gene: TRBJ2-5; CDR3 protein: CASSPGQQTQETQYF
V gene: TRBV6-5; J gene: TRBJ1-2; CDR3 protein: CASSLDTLNYGYTF
V gene: TRBV30; J gene: TRBJ2-7; CDR3 protein: CAWSAGGPSYEQYF
V gene: TRBV2; J gene: TRBJ1-5; CDR3 protein: CASNDRESNQPQHF
V gene: TRBV29-1; J gene: TRBJ2-7; CDR3 protein: CSVWIGLAADEQYF
V gene: TRBV25-1; J gene: TRBJ2-5; CDR3 protein: CASSDGTGRETQYF
V gene: TRBV7-6; J gene: TRBJ1-1; CDR3 protein: CASSQDLNTEAFF
V gene: TRBV6-1; J gene: TRBJ1-5; CDR3 protein: CASRHSGGQPQHF
V gene: TRBV7-8; J gene: TRBJ2-2; CDR3 protein: CASSFGTGGAGELFF
V gene: TRBV7-2; J gene: TRBJ1-4; CDR3 protein: CASSLGGGEKLFF
V gene: TRBV10-2; J gene: TRBJ1-1; CDR3 protein: CASTQGNEAFF
V gene: TRBV4-3; J gene: TRBJ1-1; CDR3 protein: CASSQDTSMNTEAFF
V gene: TRBV4-3; J gene: TRBJ2-3; CDR3 protein: CASSQTSWDTQYF
V gene: TRBV19; J gene: TRBJ2-3; CDR3 protein: CASSKGPGTSGSTDTQYF
V gene: TRBV14; J gene: TRBJ2-5; CDR3 protein: CASSQGGGGEETQYF
V gene: TRBV28; J gene: TRBJ1-2; CDR3 protein: CASSESGDHGDGYTF
V gene: TRBV5-6; J gene: TRBJ2-6; CDR3 protein: CASSTSAGVGANVLTF
V gene: TRBV6-5; J gene: TRBJ2-7; CDR3 protein: CASSYSPFSYEQYF
V gene: TRBV7-9; J gene: TRBJ2-5; CDR3 protein: CASSLDTAETQYF
V gene: TRBV10-3; J gene: TRBJ1-1; CDR3 protein: CAIRQGAEAFF
V gene: TRBV19; J gene: TRBJ2-2; CDR3 protein: CASSMGGPRELFF
V gene: TRBV7-8; J gene: TRBJ2-5; CDR3 protein: CASSLRLAGGGETQYF
V gene: TRBV7-9; J gene: TRBJ2-1; CDR3 protein: CASSEIEGDNEQFF
V gene: TRBV29-1; J gene: TRBJ2-7; CDR3 protein: CSVWGTEPYEQYF
V gene: TRBV4-3; J gene: TRBJ2-7; CDR3 protein: CASSQYRQGPYEQYF
V gene: TRBV25-1; J gene: TRBJ2-7; CDR3 protein: CASRSLRQGGEQYF
V gene: TRBV15; J gene: TRBJ1-1; CDR3 protein: CATSRLDSYTEAFF